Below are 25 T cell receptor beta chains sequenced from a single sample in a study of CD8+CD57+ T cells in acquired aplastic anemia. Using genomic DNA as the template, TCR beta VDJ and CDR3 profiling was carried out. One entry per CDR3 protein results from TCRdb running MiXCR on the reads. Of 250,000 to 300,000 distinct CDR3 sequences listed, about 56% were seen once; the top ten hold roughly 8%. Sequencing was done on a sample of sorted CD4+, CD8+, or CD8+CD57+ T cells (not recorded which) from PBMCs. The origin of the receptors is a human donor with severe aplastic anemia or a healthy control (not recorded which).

The CDR3 DNA reads TGTGCCAGCAGCTCAACCGGGACAGGCTCCTACGAGCAGTACTTC. This sequence encodes CASSSTGTGSYEQYF. The chain is built from TRBV7-2 and TRBJ2-7; the match to TRBD1 covers 8 bases. This CDR3 is 15 amino acids long. V gave up 4 bases and J gave up 0 bases; unmatched junction bases: 5. Germline-derived CDR1 and CDR2 are SGHTA and FQGNSA. The full variable domain, completed using reference TRBV7-2 and TRBJ2-7, is GAGVSQSPSNKVTEKGKDVELRCDPISGHTALYWYRQSLGQGLEFLIYFQGNSAPDKSGLPSDRFSAERTGGSVSTLTIQRTQQEDSAVYLCASSSTGTGSYEQYFGPGTRLTVT.

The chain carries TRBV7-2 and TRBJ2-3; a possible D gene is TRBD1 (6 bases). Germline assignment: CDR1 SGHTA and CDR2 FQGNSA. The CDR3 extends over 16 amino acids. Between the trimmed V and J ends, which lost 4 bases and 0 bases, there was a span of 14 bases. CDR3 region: CASSSRGGTSTDTQYF. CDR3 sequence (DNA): TGTGCCAGCAGCTCCCGAGGGGGAACGAGCACAGATACGCAGTATTTT.

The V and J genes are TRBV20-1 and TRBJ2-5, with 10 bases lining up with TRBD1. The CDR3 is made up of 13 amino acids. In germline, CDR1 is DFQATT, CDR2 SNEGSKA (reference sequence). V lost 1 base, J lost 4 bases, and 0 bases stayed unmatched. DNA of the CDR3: TGCAGTGCTAGAGGGACAGGGGGAGAGACCCAGTACTTC. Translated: CSARGTGGETQYF.

Here the CDR3 reads CASNPAPGGDTEAFF. The CDR3, as DNA: TGCGCCAGCAACCCTGCTCCGGGAGGCGACACTGAAGCTTTCTTT. This chain uses TRBV5-1 with TRBJ1-1, with D unclear. The CDR3 covers 15 residues. Trimming removed 6 bases at V and 3 bases at J, with 18 bases between. CDR1 is SGHRS, CDR2 YFSETQ, per germline.

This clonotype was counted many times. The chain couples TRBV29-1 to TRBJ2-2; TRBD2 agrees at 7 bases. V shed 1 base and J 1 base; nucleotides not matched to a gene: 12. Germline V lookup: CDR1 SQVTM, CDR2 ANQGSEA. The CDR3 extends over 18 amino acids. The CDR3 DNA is TGCAGCGTTGAAGCGGGCAGCCGGGGAGGGGTGAACACCGGGGAGCTGTTTTTT. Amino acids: CSVEAGSRGGVNTGELFF.

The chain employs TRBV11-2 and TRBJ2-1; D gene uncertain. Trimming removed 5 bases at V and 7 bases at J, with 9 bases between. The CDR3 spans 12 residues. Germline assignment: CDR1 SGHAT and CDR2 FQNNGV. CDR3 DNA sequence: TGTGCCAGCAGCGCCGGTCTTAATGAGCAGTTCTTC. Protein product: CASSAGLNEQFF.

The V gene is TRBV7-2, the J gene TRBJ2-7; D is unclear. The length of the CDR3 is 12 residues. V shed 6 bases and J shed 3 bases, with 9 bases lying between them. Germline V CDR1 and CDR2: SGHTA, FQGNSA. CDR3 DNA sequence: TGTGCCAGCAGGTCGAATGGCTACGAGCAGTACTTC. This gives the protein CASRSNGYEQYF.

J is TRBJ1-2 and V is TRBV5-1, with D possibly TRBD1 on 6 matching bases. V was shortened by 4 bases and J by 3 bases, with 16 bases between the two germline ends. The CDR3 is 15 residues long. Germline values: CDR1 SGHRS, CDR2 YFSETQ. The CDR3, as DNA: TGCGCCAGCAGCACTCCACAGGGATCGGACTATGGCTACACCTTC. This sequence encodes CASSTPQGSDYGYTF.

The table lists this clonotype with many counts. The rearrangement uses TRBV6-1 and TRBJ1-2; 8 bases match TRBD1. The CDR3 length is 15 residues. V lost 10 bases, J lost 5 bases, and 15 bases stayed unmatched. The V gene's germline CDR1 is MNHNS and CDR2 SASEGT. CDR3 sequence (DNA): TGTGCCACATCTATCACCGGGACAGGAGATTATGGCTACACCTTC. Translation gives CATSITGTGDYGYTF.

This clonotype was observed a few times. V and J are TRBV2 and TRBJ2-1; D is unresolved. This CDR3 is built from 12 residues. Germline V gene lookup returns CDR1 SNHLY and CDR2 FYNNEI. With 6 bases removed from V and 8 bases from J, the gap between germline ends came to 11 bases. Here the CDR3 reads CASSGSTHEQFF. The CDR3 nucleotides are TGTGCCAGCAGCGGCTCAACACATGAGCAGTTCTTC.

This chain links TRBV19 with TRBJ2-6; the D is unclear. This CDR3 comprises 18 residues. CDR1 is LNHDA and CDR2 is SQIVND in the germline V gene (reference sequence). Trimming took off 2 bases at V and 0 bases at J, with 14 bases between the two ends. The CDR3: CASSIIPGLCSGANVLTF. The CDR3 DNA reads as TGTGCCAGTAGTATAATCCCCGGGCTGTGCTCTGGGGCCAACGTCCTGACTTTC.

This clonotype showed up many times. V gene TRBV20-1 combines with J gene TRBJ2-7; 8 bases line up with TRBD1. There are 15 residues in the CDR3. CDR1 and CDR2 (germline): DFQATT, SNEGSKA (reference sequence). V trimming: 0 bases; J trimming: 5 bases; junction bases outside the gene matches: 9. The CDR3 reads CSARDLRQGFHEQYF. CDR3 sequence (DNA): TGCAGTGCTAGAGATCTGAGACAGGGGTTCCACGAGCAGTACTTC.

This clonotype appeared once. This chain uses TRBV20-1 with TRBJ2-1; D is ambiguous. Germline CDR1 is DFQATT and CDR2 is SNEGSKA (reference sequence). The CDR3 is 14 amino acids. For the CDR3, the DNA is TGCAGCCTCGACGCGGAGCATAAATACAATGAGCAGTTCTTC. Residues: CSLDAEHKYNEQFF.

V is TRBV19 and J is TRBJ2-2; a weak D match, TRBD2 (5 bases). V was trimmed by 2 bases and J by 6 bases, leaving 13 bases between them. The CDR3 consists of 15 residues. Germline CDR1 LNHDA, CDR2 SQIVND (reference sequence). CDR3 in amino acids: CASSITARGSGELFF. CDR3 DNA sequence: TGTGCCAGTAGTATAACGGCTCGAGGGTCCGGGGAGCTGTTTTTT. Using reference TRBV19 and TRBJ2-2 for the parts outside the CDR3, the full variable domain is DGGITQSPKYLFRKEGQNVTLSCEQNLNHDAMYWYRQDPGQGLRLIYYSQIVNDFQKGDIAEGYSVSREKKESFPLTVTSAQKNPTAFYLCASSITARGSGELFFGEGSRLTVL.

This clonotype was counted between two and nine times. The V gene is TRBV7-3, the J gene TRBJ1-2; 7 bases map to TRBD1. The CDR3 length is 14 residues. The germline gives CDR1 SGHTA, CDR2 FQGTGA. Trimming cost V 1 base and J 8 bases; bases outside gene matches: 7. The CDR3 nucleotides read TGTGCCAGCAGCTTAAATTGGCAGGGGGAAGGCTACACCTTC. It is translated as CASSLNWQGEGYTF. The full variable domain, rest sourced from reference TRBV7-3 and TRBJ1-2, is GAGVSQTPSNKVTEKGKYVELRCDPISGHTALYWYRQSLGQGPEFLIYFQGTGAADDSGLPNDRFFAVRPEGSVSTLKIQRTERGDSAVYLCASSLNWQGEGYTFGSGTRLTVV.

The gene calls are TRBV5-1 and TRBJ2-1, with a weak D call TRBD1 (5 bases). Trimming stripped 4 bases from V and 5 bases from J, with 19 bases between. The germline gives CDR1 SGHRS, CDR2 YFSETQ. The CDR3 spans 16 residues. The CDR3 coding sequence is TGCGCCAGCAGCCCAACAACTGGGGCCTACGACAATGAGCAGTTCTTC. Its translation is CASSPTTGAYDNEQFF.

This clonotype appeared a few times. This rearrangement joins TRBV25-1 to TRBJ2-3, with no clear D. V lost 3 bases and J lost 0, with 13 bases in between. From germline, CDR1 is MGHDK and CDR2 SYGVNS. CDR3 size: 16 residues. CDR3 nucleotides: TGTGCCAGCAGTGAGCCCAGCACCTATAGCACAGATACGCAGTATTTT. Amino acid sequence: CASSEPSTYSTDTQYF.

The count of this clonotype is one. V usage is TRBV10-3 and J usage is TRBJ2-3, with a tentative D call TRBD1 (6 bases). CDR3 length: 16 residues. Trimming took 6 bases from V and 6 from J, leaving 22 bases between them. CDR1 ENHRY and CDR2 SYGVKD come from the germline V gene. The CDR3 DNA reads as TGTGCCATCAGCGGAGACAGGAGCCCCTCTGCCGATACGCAGTATTTT. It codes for CAISGDRSPSADTQYF.

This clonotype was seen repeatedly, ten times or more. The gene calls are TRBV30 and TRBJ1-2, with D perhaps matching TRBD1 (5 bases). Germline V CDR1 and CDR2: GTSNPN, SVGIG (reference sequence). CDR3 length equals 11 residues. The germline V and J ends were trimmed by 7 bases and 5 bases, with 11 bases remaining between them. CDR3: CAFGAGYGYTF. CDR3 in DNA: TGTGCCTTCGGGGCTGGATATGGCTACACCTTC.

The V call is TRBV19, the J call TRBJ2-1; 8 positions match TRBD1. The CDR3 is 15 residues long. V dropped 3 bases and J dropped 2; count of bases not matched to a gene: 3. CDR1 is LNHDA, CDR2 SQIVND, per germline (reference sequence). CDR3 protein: CASSIGQGPYNEQFF. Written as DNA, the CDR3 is TGTGCCAGTAGTATTGGACAGGGCCCCTACAATGAGCAGTTCTTC.

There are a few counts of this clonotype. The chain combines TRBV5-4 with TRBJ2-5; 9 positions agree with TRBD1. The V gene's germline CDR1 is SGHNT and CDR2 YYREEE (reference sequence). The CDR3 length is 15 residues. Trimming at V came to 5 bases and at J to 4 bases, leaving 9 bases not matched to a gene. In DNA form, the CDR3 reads TGTGCCAGCAGAAACCCGGACAGGGGAGGAGAGACCCAGTACTTC. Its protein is CASRNPDRGGETQYF.

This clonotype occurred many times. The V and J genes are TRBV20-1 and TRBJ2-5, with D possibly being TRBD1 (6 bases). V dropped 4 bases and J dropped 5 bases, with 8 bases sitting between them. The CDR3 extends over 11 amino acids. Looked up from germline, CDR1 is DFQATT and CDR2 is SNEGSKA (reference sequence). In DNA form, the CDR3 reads TGCAGTGCTACCACAGGGGAGACCCAGTACTTC. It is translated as CSATTGETQYF.

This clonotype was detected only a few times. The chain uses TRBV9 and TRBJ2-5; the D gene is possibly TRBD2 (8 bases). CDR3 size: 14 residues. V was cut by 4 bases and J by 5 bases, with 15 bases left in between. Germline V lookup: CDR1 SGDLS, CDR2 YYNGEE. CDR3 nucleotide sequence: TGTGCCAGCAGCACGGGACTAGGGGGCGAGACCCAGTACTTC. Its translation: CASSTGLGGETQYF.

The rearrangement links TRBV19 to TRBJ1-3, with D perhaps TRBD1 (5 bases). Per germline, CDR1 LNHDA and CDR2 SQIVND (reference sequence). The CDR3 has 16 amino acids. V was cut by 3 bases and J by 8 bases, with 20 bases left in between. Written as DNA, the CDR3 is TGTGCCAGTAGTATGGATCAGGGATTAGGCTTGGACACCATATATTTT. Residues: CASSMDQGLGLDTIYF.

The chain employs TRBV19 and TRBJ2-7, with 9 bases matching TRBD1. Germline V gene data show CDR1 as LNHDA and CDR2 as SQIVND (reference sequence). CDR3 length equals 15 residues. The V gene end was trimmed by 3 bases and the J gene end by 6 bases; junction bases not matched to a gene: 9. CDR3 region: CASSILGQGSPEQYF. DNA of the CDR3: TGTGCCAGTAGTATTCTGGGACAGGGATCTCCCGAGCAGTACTTC.